This T cell receptor beta chain was captured in a study of blood T cell repertoires in COVID-19. The assay was immunoSEQ multiplex PCR, and TCRdb's table has in-frame clones only and misses some. Of 400,000 to 500,000 clones in the sample, more than 70% are singletons; the top ten hold about 1.5%. The V gene end was trimmed by 3 bases and the J gene end by 6 bases; junction bases not matched to a gene: 8. This CDR3 contains 15 residues. Germline CDR1 reads MGHRA; CDR2 reads YSYEKL. The cohort comprised adults aged roughly 18 to 100 years residing in approximately 22 US areas. The chain employs TRBV4-1 and TRBJ1-1; 9 bases map to TRBD1. The TCR was taken from a woman younger than 35 who had been exposed to COVID-19. What was sequenced was PBMCs or T cells enriched from blood (not recorded which). The CDR3 DNA follows: TGCGCCAGCAGCCATGGGACAGGGAGCTTCCCTGAAGCTTTCTTT. Residues: CASSHGTGSFPEAFF.